The 25 T cell receptor beta chains below all came from one sample that was sequenced in a study of glioma-infiltrating T cells after dendritic cell vaccination. The method was immunoSEQ multiplex PCR; TCRdb's version includes in-frame clones alone and lacks a portion of them. The table has more than 85,000 clones, roughly 90% seen once. Time point described: after dendritic cell vaccination, including at tumor progression/relapse. The material was blood, obtained after dendritic cell vaccination. All receptors derive from a human donor with glioblastoma.

V usage is TRBV2 and J usage is TRBJ1-3; 8 nucleotides agree with TRBD1. The V gene's germline CDR1 is SNHLY and CDR2 FYNNEI. This CDR3 has 15 amino acids. With V trimmed by 1 base and J by 3 bases, 2 bases remained unmatched. Here the CDR3 DNA reads TGTGCCAGCAGTGAAGGACAGGGGAGTGGAAACACCATATATTTT. It encodes CASSEGQGSGNTIYF.

The genes are TRBV30 and TRBJ2-5; 7 bases line up with TRBD2. V lost 4 bases and J lost 7; bases outside the gene matches: 15. In germline, CDR1 is GTSNPN, CDR2 SVGIG (reference sequence). The CDR3 is 15 amino acids. The chain's CDR3 is CAWKRGGGPGGTQYF. The CDR3 DNA follows: TGTGCCTGGAAGAGGGGCGGGGGTCCCGGGGGGACCCAGTACTTC.

V usage is TRBV6-1 and J usage is TRBJ2-7, with 9 bases lining up with TRBD1. V shed 5 bases and J 4 bases; nucleotides not matched to a gene: 3. Germline-derived CDR1 and CDR2 are MNHNS and SASEGT. CDR3 length equals 13 residues. The CDR3 DNA follows: TGTGCCAGCAGTCAGACAGGGGGGTACGAGCAGTACTTC. Translated: CASSQTGGYEQYF.

Here the CDR3 DNA reads TGTGCCAGCAGCGCACCGGGACAGGGGATCATCGGGGAGCTGTTTTTT. The encoded protein is CASSAPGQGIIGELFF. The chain employs TRBV9 and TRBJ2-2, with 10 positions matching TRBD1. V lost 3 bases, J lost 7 bases, and 9 bases stayed unmatched. The CDR3 length is 16 residues. The germline gives CDR1 SGDLS, CDR2 YYNGEE.

The chain is built from TRBV29-1 and TRBJ2-7, with D possibly being TRBD2 (5 bases). This CDR3 is built from 14 residues. Trimming pared 4 bases from V and 1 base from J, leaving 14 bases between. The germline CDR1 and CDR2 sequences are SQVTM and ANQGSEA. CDR3: CSVVAGRVSYEQYF. CDR3 sequence (DNA): TGCAGCGTTGTGGCGGGCCGAGTTTCCTACGAGCAGTACTTC.

The chain links TRBV5-1 to TRBJ1-2; TRBD1 aligns across 9 bases. Germline V CDR1 and CDR2: SGHRS, YFSETQ. This CDR3 is built from 13 residues. V trimming: 4 bases; J trimming: 7 bases; junction bases outside the gene matches: 5. The CDR3 DNA reads TGCGCCAGCAGCGAGGGACAGGGCATTGGCTACACCTTC. Encoded protein: CASSEGQGIGYTF.

This clone was seen a single time. This chain connects TRBV11-2 to TRBJ2-5; maybe TRBD2 (6 bases). The tail of the sequence fits TRBJ2-7 better, so the J call may be wrong. CDR1 SGHAT and CDR2 FQNNGV come from the germline V gene. There are 16 residues in the CDR3. The DNA of the CDR3 is TGTGCCAGCAGCCGGGCGGGGTCTAGAGAGACCTACGAGCAGTACTTC. Translation: CASSRAGSRETYEQYF.

The chain recombines TRBV28 with TRBJ1-3, with D hard to call. The CDR3 has 13 amino acids. From germline, CDR1 is MDHEN and CDR2 SYDVKM. Trimming cost V 5 bases and J 4 bases, with 9 bases left between them. CDR3: CASSPPRGNTIYF. The DNA for the CDR3 is TGTGCCAGCAGTCCTCCCAGGGGAAACACCATATATTTT.

DNA of the CDR3: TGTGCCACCAGCAGGGGACTAGCGGGAGGAGAAGAGACCCAGTACTTC. This gives the protein CATSRGLAGGEETQYF. V and J are TRBV15 and TRBJ2-5, with TRBD2 matching 15 bases. V shed 3 bases, J shed 3 bases, and the junction held 2 bases outside the gene matches. CDR3 length: 16 residues. Germline CDR1 reads LNHNV; CDR2 reads YYDKDF (reference sequence). The variable domain in full, with the rest retrieved from reference TRBV15 and TRBJ2-5, is DAMVIQNPRYQVTQFGKPVTLSCSQTLNHNVMYWYQQKSSQAPKLLFHYYDKDFNNEADTPDNFQSRRPNTSFCFLDIRSPGLGDTAMYLCATSRGLAGGEETQYFGPGTRLLVL.

The chain joins TRBV27 to TRBJ1-2; tentatively, D is TRBD1 (5 bases). The CDR3 contains 13 residues. V lost 8 bases and J lost 5, with 15 bases in between. CDR1 and CDR2 from the germline V gene are MNHEY and SMNVEV (reference sequence). CDR3 loop: CASGLREGYGYTF. The CDR3 DNA reads as TGTGCCAGCGGACTCAGGGAGGGGTATGGCTACACCTTC.

The chain combines TRBV2 with TRBJ2-5; TRBD1 matches at 7 bases. Germline trimming cut 5 bases from V and 5 bases from J; bases unmatched to any gene: 8. Germline loops: CDR1 SNHLY, CDR2 FYNNEI. The CDR3 is 14 residues long. The DNA for the CDR3 is TGTGCCAGCAGTTGGCTAGGGGGCCGGGAGACCCAGTACTTC. The encoded protein is CASSWLGGRETQYF.

The chain uses TRBV25-1 and TRBJ1-2; D unresolved. Trimming pared 5 bases from V and 4 bases from J, leaving 17 bases between. Germline CDR1 MGHDK, CDR2 SYGVNS. CDR3 length: 15 residues. CDR3 sequence (DNA): TGTGCCAGCAGTTTGAGATCCGATGAGTCCTATGGCTACACCTTC. This sequence encodes CASSLRSDESYGYTF.

The rearrangement links TRBV10-3 to TRBJ2-7; D might be TRBD1 (5 bases). V was clipped by 10 bases and J by 1 base, with 14 bases between them. CDR3 length: 13 residues. In germline, CDR1 is ENHRY, CDR2 SYGVKD. The CDR3, as DNA: TGTGCCACGGCCAGGGAATTATCCTACGAGCAGTACTTC. It is translated as CATARELSYEQYF.

The chain uses TRBV6-1 and TRBJ1-2; D is undetermined. Between the trimmed V and J ends, which lost 3 bases and 7 bases, there was a span of 6 bases. The CDR3 covers 11 residues. Germline V gene lookup returns CDR1 MNHNS and CDR2 SASEGT. Here the CDR3 reads CASSDGSGYTF. In nucleotides, the CDR3 is TGTGCCAGCAGTGACGGGAGTGGCTACACCTTC.

Here the CDR3 reads CASSLLAGAKYEQYF. In DNA, the CDR3 is TGTGCCAGCAGTTTATTAGCGGGGGCCAAGTACGAGCAGTACTTC. The rearrangement links TRBV27 to TRBJ2-7; 9 nucleotides align to TRBD2. Germline V gene data show CDR1 as MNHEY and CDR2 as SMNVEV (reference sequence). V was clipped by 1 base and J by 4 bases; unmatched bases: 5. The CDR3 is 15 residues long.

This clone was observed a single time. The rearrangement uses TRBV5-1 and TRBJ2-7, with D maybe TRBD2 (6 bases). Per the germline V gene, CDR1 is SGHRS and CDR2 is YFSETQ. The germline V and J ends were trimmed by 4 bases and 6 bases, with 23 bases remaining between them. The CDR3 is made up of 16 amino acids. CDR3 sequence reads: CASSETSSRGGGEQYF. CDR3 nucleotides: TGCGCCAGCAGCGAGACTAGTTCTCGAGGCGGCGGCGAGCAGTACTTC.

As regards this clone: Sequence at one end of the junction differs from germline and may be a read error. J is TRBJ1-6 and V is TRBV2; 7 bases map to TRBD1. The germline CDR1 and CDR2 sequences are SNHLY and FYNNEI. The CDR3 runs to 15 residues. As DNA, the CDR3 is TGTGCCAGCAGAAGGGGACAGAACTATAATTCCCCCCTCCACTTT. Translated: CASRRGQNYNSPLHF. Full variable domain (outside the CDR3, taken from reference TRBV2 and TRBJ1-6): EPEVTQTPSHQVTQMGQEVILRCVPISNHLYFYWYRQILGQKVEFLVSFYNNEISEKSEIFDDQFSVERPDGSNFTLKIRSTKLEDSAMYFCASRRGQNYNSPLHFGNGTRLTVT.

This clone was observed a few times. The chain combines TRBV18 with TRBJ1-1; TRBD1 aligns across 8 bases. The CDR3 runs to 14 residues. The germline V gene encodes CDR1 KGHSH and CDR2 LQKENI. The V segment lost 6 bases and the J segment 4 bases; nucleotides outside the gene matches: 7. Here the CDR3 reads CASSPTGEGTEAFF. In nucleotides, the CDR3 is TGTGCCAGCTCCCCGACAGGGGAAGGCACTGAAGCTTTCTTT.

The sample holds a few counts of this clone. The rearrangement joins TRBV7-8 to TRBJ2-7, with TRBD2 matching 11 bases. CDR1 SGHVS and CDR2 FQNEAQ come from the germline V gene. V was pared by 1 base and J by 3 bases, with 5 bases of the junction left unmatched. CDR3 size: 16 residues. The CDR3 spells CASSLVLAGGFYEQYF. The CDR3 region has the DNA TGTGCCAGCAGCTTAGTGCTAGCGGGAGGCTTCTACGAGCAGTACTTC.

The V call is TRBV2, the J call TRBJ2-3, with D tentatively TRBD2 (5 bases). Germline V gives CDR1 SNHLY, CDR2 FYNNEI. This CDR3 is built from 11 residues. Between the trimmed V and J ends, which lost 4 bases and 7 bases, there was a span of 6 bases. In DNA, the CDR3 is TGTGCCAGCAGTGCTAGCTATACGCAGTATTTT. Protein sequence: CASSASYTQYF.

The chain couples TRBV2 to TRBJ2-2; 11 nucleotides match TRBD2. The CDR3 sequence is 15 residues long. The germline CDR1 and CDR2 sequences are SNHLY and FYNNEI. V dropped 6 bases and J dropped 1; count of bases not matched to a gene: 1. CDR3 in amino acids: CASRGTSGNTGELFF. CDR3 sequence (DNA): TGTGCCAGCAGGGGGACTAGCGGGAACACCGGGGAGCTGTTTTTT. The complete variable domain, with remaining parts taken from reference TRBV2 and TRBJ2-2, reads EPEVTQTPSHQVTQMGQEVILRCVPISNHLYFYWYRQILGQKVEFLVSFYNNEISEKSEIFDDQFSVERPDGSNFTLKIRSTKLEDSAMYFCASRGTSGNTGELFFGEGSRLTVL.

The rearrangement links TRBV7-9 to TRBJ1-2; D possibly corresponds to TRBD1 (6 bases). CDR3 length: 13 residues. Germline loops: CDR1 SEHNR, CDR2 FQNEAQ (reference sequence). The V gene lost 1 base and the J gene lost 6 bases, with 9 bases spanning the gap. The CDR3 is CASSLDTGNGYTF. For the CDR3, the DNA is TGTGCCAGCAGCTTAGATACAGGGAATGGCTACACCTTC.

V usage is TRBV6-6 and J usage is TRBJ2-6; no clear D. CDR1 and CDR2 from the germline V gene are MNHNY and SVGAGI (reference sequence). The V and J ends lost 5 bases and 0 bases respectively, with 11 bases between them. CDR3 size: 16 residues. CDR3 loop: CASSPRLSSGANVLTF. CDR3 DNA: TGTGCCAGCAGTCCAAGACTCAGCTCTGGGGCCAACGTCCTGACTTTC.

The chain is built from TRBV10-1 and TRBJ2-7, with 8 positions matching TRBD1. The CDR3 loop spans 13 amino acids. Germline V lookup: CDR1 WNHNN, CDR2 SYGVQD (reference sequence). Trimming cost V 8 bases and J 0 bases; bases outside gene matches: 3. The CDR3 here is CASQDRDSYEQYF. The CDR3, as DNA: TGCGCCAGCCAGGACAGGGACTCCTACGAGCAGTACTTC.

V gene TRBV13 combines with J gene TRBJ2-3; 11 positions match TRBD1. The CDR3 has 17 amino acids. Germline V gene data show CDR1 as PRHDT and CDR2 as FYEKMQ (reference sequence). Germline trimming cut 6 bases from V and 6 bases from J; bases unmatched to any gene: 14. CDR3 residues: CASRLDRGQGGGDTQYF. The CDR3, as DNA: TGTGCCAGCAGATTGGACAGGGGGCAGGGTGGTGGGGATACGCAGTATTTT.